The rows below give T cell receptor beta chains drawn from one sample of a study of OX40 agonist ivuxolimab in advanced cancers. Produced via immunoSEQ multiplex PCR; TCRdb's table is partial and in-frame only. The table includes more than 65,000 clones, roughly 90% detected once. Sequenced material: CD4+ or CD8+ T cells sorted from blood, taken in a trial of the OX40 agonist ivuxolimab. The receptors stem from an adult with an advanced solid tumor such as melanoma, head and neck, liver or kidney cancer. Each CDR3 is given with its conserved first and last residue. Fields, in order: clone size, D gene, V gene, J gene, CDR3 DNA, CDR3 protein. A D gene is named only where the DNA matches it firmly. Rows may omit the clone size; those that give it use once, few, many or a size class.

>-|-|TRBV28|TRBJ1-6
TGTGCCAGCGGGGAGTCTGGATATAATTCACCCCTCCACTTT
CASGESGYNSPLHF
>once|TRBD2|TRBV6-6|TRBJ2-1
TGTGCCAGCAGATCTAGCGGGAGGTACAATGAGCAGTTCTTC
CASRSSGRYNEQFF
>-|TRBD1|TRBV19|TRBJ2-5
TGTGCCAGTAGTACTGGGGACAGCCAAGAGACCCAGTACTTC
CASSTGDSQETQYF
>-|-|TRBV5-6|TRBJ2-1
TGTGCCAGCAGCCGTAACGGGCTCGGGCAGTACAATGAGCAGTTCTTC
CASSRNGLGQYNEQFF
>-|-|TRBV9|TRBJ2-7
TGTGCCAGCAGCGCCGGGCCAGACAGAAACTACGAGCAGTACTTC
CASSAGPDRNYEQYF
>-|-|TRBV13|TRBJ2-7
TGTGCCAGCAGCGCCAGGGGTTCTCACTCCTACGAGCAGTACTTC
CASSARGSHSYEQYF
>-|TRBD2|TRBV10-2|TRBJ2-7
TGCGCCAGCAGGGGTTTTAGCGGGGCCAGCTCCTACGAGCAGTACTTC
CASRGFSGASSYEQYF
>-|TRBD1|TRBV18|TRBJ2-7
TGTGCCAGCTCACCTGGACAGGGGTCTTCTAACGAGCAGTACTTC
CASSPGQGSSNEQYF
>-|-|TRBV4-1|TRBJ1-3
TGCGCCAGCAGCCAAGACAGGGGACGGAGGGGAAACACCATATATTTT
CASSQDRGRRGNTIYF
>-|-|TRBV6-6|TRBJ2-7
TGTGCCAGCAACCCCCCGGACAGAACGTACGAGCAGTACTTC
CASNPPDRTYEQYF
>-|-|TRBV9|TRBJ2-5
TGTGCCAGCAGCGAGACGCTAGAGCGGAGCCAAGAGACCCAGTACTTC
CASSETLERSQETQYF
>once|TRBD1|TRBV9|TRBJ2-7
TGTGCCAGCAGCCGAAGTAGCGGACAGGGTAGTCGCGAGCAGTACTTC
CASSRSSGQGSREQYF
>-|-|TRBV30|TRBJ2-3
TGTGCCGGCACGCAGGGCACAGATACGCAGTATTTT
CAGTQGTDTQYF
>once|-|TRBV4-3|TRBJ1-3
TGCGCCAGCAGCCGAGACAGGTTGAACACCATATATTTT
CASSRDRLNTIYF
>-|-|TRBV5-6|TRBJ2-5
TGTGCCAGCAGCTTTGATGAGACCCAGTACTTC
CASSFDETQYF
>-|TRBD2|TRBV7-2|TRBJ2-1
TGTGCCAGCAGCCAAACCAGCGGGAGTGCCTACAATGAGCAGTTCTTC
CASSQTSGSAYNEQFF
>-|-|TRBV7-8|TRBJ1-1
TGTGCCAGCAGCAGAAGACAAAACACTGAAGCTTTCTTT
CASSRRQNTEAFF
>-|TRBD1|TRBV11-2|TRBJ2-7
TGTGCCAGCAGCTTAAGAGACAGGGGGCAATACGAGCAGTACTTC
CASSLRDRGQYEQYF
>-|-|TRBV7-2|TRBJ1-1
TGTGCCAGCAGCTTAGGAACAGGGAGAACTGAAGCTTTCTTT
CASSLGTGRTEAFF
>-|-|TRBV6-5|TRBJ2-7
TGTGCCAGCAGTTACTCGACTACTAGCAGCGGTAAGTACTTC
CASSYSTTSSGKYF
>once|TRBD1|TRBV7-9|TRBJ1-3
TGTGCCAGCAGCGCTACAGGGGGCGCGGGAAACACCATATATTTT
CASSATGGAGNTIYF
>-|-|TRBV19|TRBJ1-1
TGTGCCAGTAGTATAGCAGGGGTCGTGGACACTGAAGCTTTCTTT
CASSIAGVVDTEAFF
>-|TRBD2|TRBV7-2|TRBJ2-1
TGTGCCAGCAGCCCTTTCTCCGGGACTAGCGGGAGGGCTGGCAATGAGCAGTTCTTC
CASSPFSGTSGRAGNEQFF
>-|TRBD2|TRBV2|TRBJ2-1
TGTGCCAGCAGTGCGGGACTAGCTTACAATGAGCAGTTCTTC
CASSAGLAYNEQFF
>-|TRBD2|TRBV28|TRBJ2-1
TGTGCCAGCAGTGCAAATCCGGGACTAGCGGGAGCCGTATATCTCTTC
CASSANPGLAGAVYLF
>once|TRBD1|TRBV10-3|TRBJ1-2
TGTGCCATCAGTGAAGTCAGGGGGAAGGATGTCGGTGGCTACACCTTC
CAISEVRGKDVGGYTF
>-|-|TRBV6-5|TRBJ2-7
TGTGCCAGCAGTGACTCGTGGTACGAGCAGTACTTC
CASSDSWYEQYF